This is a list of T cell receptor beta chains from one sample in a study of immune cell composition in non-small cell lung cancer. Profiling relied on immunoSEQ multiplex PCR, and the TCRdb table lists in-frame clones only, not all of them. Of approximately 3,700 clones in the sample, roughly four fifths were seen once. The source material was non-adjacent lung tissue. These receptors all stem from a human donor with non-small cell lung cancer. CDR3s include the opening cysteine and the closing phenylalanine or tryptophan. D genes are given only for firm matches. Size is stated for part of the rows, as once, few or many counts, or as a class when the clone is expanded.

J: TRBJ2-3
V: TRBV7-9
size: NA
D: TRBD1
CDR3: CASSPGTGYADTQYF
DNA: TGTGCCAGCAGCCCCGGGACAGGGTATGCAGATACGCAGTATTTT

J: TRBJ1-1
V: TRBV7-9
size: few
D: NA
CDR3: CASSSRGGESPEAFF
DNA: TGTGCCAGCAGCTCAAGGGGGGGGGAGTCGCCTGAAGCTTTCTTT

J: TRBJ2-2
V: TRBV7-3
size: NA
D: NA
CDR3: CASSLTGSPNTGELFF
DNA: TGTGCCAGCAGCTTAACCGGGTCCCCGAACACCGGGGAGCTGTTTTTT

J: TRBJ2-7
V: TRBV14
size: few
D: NA
CDR3: CASSRPDSAYEQYF
DNA: TGTGCCAGCAGCCGCCCAGACAGCGCCTACGAGCAGTACTTC

J: TRBJ2-2
V: TRBV4-3
size: few
D: NA
CDR3: CASSRASNTGELFF
DNA: TGCGCCAGCAGCCGGGCCTCGAACACCGGGGAGCTGTTTTTT

J: TRBJ2-2
V: TRBV19
size: few
D: NA
CDR3: CASKGQRNTGELFF
DNA: TGTGCCAGTAAGGGGCAGCGAAACACCGGGGAGCTGTTTTTT

J: TRBJ1-5
V: TRBV6-1
size: few
D: NA
CDR3: CASSEGQGNQPQHF
DNA: TGTGCCAGCAGTGAAGGACAGGGCAATCAGCCCCAGCATTTT

J: TRBJ1-1
V: TRBV19
size: NA
D: TRBD1
CDR3: CATRQGEADTEAFF
DNA: TGTGCCACCAGACAGGGGGAGGCCGACACTGAAGCTTTCTTT

J: TRBJ1-1
V: TRBV30
size: NA
D: NA
CDR3: CAWGTGAGDTEAFF
DNA: TGTGCCTGGGGAACTGGCGCTGGAGACACTGAAGCTTTCTTT

J: TRBJ2-1
V: TRBV28
size: NA
D: TRBD1
CDR3: CASSLLAGGNNEQFF
DNA: TGTGCCAGCAGTTTACTAGCAGGGGGCAACAATGAGCAGTTCTTC

J: TRBJ1-2
V: TRBV19
size: few
D: NA
CDR3: CASTPSQGSHYGYTF
DNA: TGTGCCAGTACCCCCTCCCAGGGATCGCACTATGGCTACACCTTC

J: TRBJ2-6
V: TRBV27
size: NA
D: NA
CDR3: CASSFSSGANVLTF
DNA: TGTGCCAGCAGTTTCAGCTCTGGGGCCAACGTCCTGACTTTC

J: TRBJ1-5
V: TRBV29-1
size: NA
D: TRBD1
CDR3: CSGRGQGVRQPQHF
DNA: TGCAGCGGGAGGGGACAGGGGGTGAGACAGCCCCAGCATTTT

J: TRBJ1-3
V: TRBV29-1
size: few
D: NA
CDR3: CSVGGPSFSGNTIYF
DNA: TGCAGCGTCGGAGGACCATCTTTCTCTGGAAACACCATATATTTT

J: TRBJ2-1
V: TRBV4-3
size: NA
D: TRBD2
CDR3: CASSQDFRGDEQFF
DNA: TGCGCCAGCAGCCAAGACTTTCGGGGGGATGAGCAGTTCTTC

J: TRBJ2-5
V: TRBV4-3
size: once
D: TRBD2
CDR3: CASSRRLAGDAETQYF
DNA: TGCGCCAGCAGCCGCCGTTTAGCGGGAGACGCTGAGACCCAGTACTTC

J: TRBJ2-7
V: TRBV5-8
size: NA
D: TRBD1
CDR3: CASSRDSYEQYF
DNA: TGTGCCAGCAGTCGGGACAGCTACGAGCAGTACTTC

J: TRBJ1-1
V: TRBV6-5
size: NA
D: NA
CDR3: CASSFSPGQNFEAFF
DNA: TGTGCCAGCAGTTTTTCACCGGGACAAAATTTTGAAGCTTTCTTT

J: TRBJ2-1
V: TRBV5-1
size: medium-sized
D: NA
CDR3: CASTMGGGGPYNEQFF
DNA: TGCGCCAGCACCATGGGAGGCGGAGGGCCCTACAATGAGCAGTTCTTC

J: TRBJ2-6
V: TRBV7-2
size: NA
D: TRBD1
CDR3: CASSVQGSGANVLTF
DNA: TGTGCCAGCAGCGTACAGGGGTCTGGGGCCAACGTCCTGACTTTC

J: TRBJ2-2
V: TRBV6-1
size: medium-sized
D: TRBD1
CDR3: CASPTGPNTGELFF
DNA: TGTGCCAGCCCGACAGGGCCGAACACCGGGGAGCTGTTTTTT

J: TRBJ2-3
V: TRBV29-1
size: NA
D: NA
CDR3: CSVARGEVADTQYF
DNA: TGCAGCGTTGCGCGGGGTGAGGTCGCAGATACGCAGTATTTT

J: TRBJ1-1
V: TRBV19
size: NA
D: TRBD1
CDR3: CASSGDRWSTEAFF
DNA: TGTGCCAGTAGTGGGGACAGGTGGAGCACTGAAGCTTTCTTT

J: TRBJ2-7
V: TRBV29-1
size: NA
D: NA
CDR3: CSLRTGTSEQYF
DNA: TGCAGCCTACGGACCGGGACAAGCGAGCAGTACTTC

J: TRBJ2-2
V: TRBV11-1
size: NA
D: TRBD1
CDR3: CASSPGTGNTGELFF
DNA: TGTGCCAGCAGCCCCGGGACAGGGAACACCGGGGAGCTGTTTTTT

J: TRBJ1-2
V: TRBV18
size: NA
D: TRBD1
CDR3: CASSQRQGARGYTF
DNA: TGTGCCAGCTCACAAAGACAGGGGGCGCGTGGCTACACCTTC

J: TRBJ2-7
V: TRBV19
size: NA
D: TRBD1
CDR3: CASSIRGQGGSYEQYF
DNA: TGTGCCAGTAGTATTCGCGGACAGGGGGGTTCCTACGAGCAGTACTTC

J: TRBJ2-7
V: TRBV7-2
size: NA
D: TRBD2
CDR3: CASSGLLAGGFISYEQYF
DNA: TGTGCCAGCAGCGGCCTACTAGCGGGAGGTTTCATCAGCTACGAGCAGTACTTC

J: TRBJ2-1
V: TRBV29-1
size: NA
D: TRBD2
CDR3: CSVGGLAYNEQFF
DNA: TGCAGCGTGGGGGGACTAGCGTACAATGAGCAGTTCTTC

J: TRBJ2-2
V: TRBV4-3
size: once
D: TRBD2
CDR3: CASSQDQAGVGTGELFF
DNA: TGCGCCAGCAGCCAAGATCAAGCGGGAGTAGGTACCGGGGAGCTGTTTTTT

J: TRBJ2-3
V: TRBV7-8
size: few
D: NA
CDR3: CASSFLKGPTDTQYF
DNA: TGTGCCAGCAGCTTTTTAAAGGGGCCCACAGATACGCAGTATTTT

J: TRBJ2-7
V: TRBV10-3
size: NA
D: NA
CDR3: CAISEGTDSSYEQYF
DNA: TGTGCCATCAGTGAGGGGACTGATAGCTCCTACGAGCAGTACTTC

J: TRBJ1-2
V: TRBV25-1
size: NA
D: NA
CDR3: CASSPNSDTGYTF
DNA: TGTGCCAGCAGTCCTAACAGTGACACAGGCTACACCTTC

J: TRBJ2-3
V: TRBV4-2
size: NA
D: TRBD2
CDR3: CASSQDTGGPDTQYF
DNA: TGTGCCAGCAGCCAAGATACGGGAGGGCCAGATACGCAGTATTTT

J: TRBJ1-5
V: TRBV19
size: NA
D: TRBD1
CDR3: CASEGTGQNNQPQHF
DNA: TGTGCCAGTGAGGGGACAGGGCAGAATAATCAGCCCCAGCATTTT

J: TRBJ1-5
V: TRBV21-1
size: few
D: NA
CDR3: CASSKEGYGGNQPQHF
DNA: TGTGCCAGCAGCAAAGAGGGCTACGGGGGCAATCAGCCCCAGCATTTT

J: TRBJ1-2
V: TRBV28
size: NA
D: NA
CDR3: CAFGREDYGYTF
DNA: TGTGCCTTCGGGAGGGAGGACTATGGCTACACCTTC

J: TRBJ2-1
V: TRBV7-2
size: NA
D: TRBD2
CDR3: CASSLSWGRENEQFF
DNA: TGTGCCAGCAGCCTAAGTTGGGGGAGGGAGAATGAGCAGTTCTTC

J: TRBJ2-7
V: TRBV7-7
size: NA
D: NA
CDR3: CASSPQPHPIDEQYF
DNA: TGTGCTAGCAGCCCACAGCCCCACCCCATCGACGAGCAGTACTTC

J: TRBJ1-5
V: TRBV5-8
size: NA
D: NA
CDR3: CASSIGQSNQPQHF
DNA: TGTGCCAGCAGCATAGGACAGAGCAATCAGCCCCAGCATTTT

J: TRBJ2-1
V: TRBV27
size: NA
D: NA
CDR3: CASSPLAGSYNEQFF
DNA: TGTGCCAGCAGTCCCCTAGCAGGCTCCTACAATGAGCAGTTCTTC

J: TRBJ2-7
V: TRBV7-3
size: NA
D: TRBD2
CDR3: CASSLALAESYEQYF
DNA: TGTGCCAGCAGCTTAGCACTAGCGGAGTCCTACGAGCAGTACTTC

J: TRBJ1-5
V: TRBV19
size: NA
D: NA
CDR3: CASSIPKITAGVDQPQHF
DNA: TGTGCCAGTAGTATTCCTAAAATAACCGCAGGGGTTGATCAGCCCCAGCATTTT

J: TRBJ2-5
V: TRBV29-1
size: NA
D: NA
CDR3: CSVARKETQYF
DNA: TGCAGCGTTGCGCGGAAAGAGACCCAGTACTTC

J: TRBJ1-4
V: TRBV7-9
size: few
D: NA
CDR3: CASSPQSGQQNEKLFF
DNA: TGTGCCAGCAGCCCCCAGAGCGGACAGCAGAATGAAAAACTGTTTTTT

J: TRBJ2-2
V: TRBV19
size: NA
D: NA
CDR3: CASSITEQGRTGELFF
DNA: TGTGCCAGTAGTATTACGGAACAGGGAAGGACCGGGGAGCTGTTTTTT

J: TRBJ2-7
V: TRBV30
size: NA
D: TRBD2
CDR3: CALEPGSGSFYEQYF
DNA: TGTGCCCTCGAACCGGGTAGCGGGAGTTTTTACGAGCAGTACTTC

J: TRBJ2-1
V: TRBV18
size: NA
D: NA
CDR3: CASSPLASVNNEQFF
DNA: TGTGCCAGCTCACCACTGGCTAGCGTAAACAATGAGCAGTTCTTC

J: TRBJ1-1
V: TRBV7-2
size: NA
D: NA
CDR3: CASSLRTPPDTEAFF
DNA: TGTGCCAGCAGCTTAAGGACACCCCCCGACACTGAAGCTTTCTTT

J: TRBJ1-1
V: TRBV27
size: few
D: NA
CDR3: CASSFGGGPTEAFF
DNA: TGTGCCAGCAGTTTTGGGGGGGGCCCGACTGAAGCTTTCTTT

J: TRBJ1-4
V: TRBV7-2
size: NA
D: TRBD1
CDR3: CASSRQGSNEKLFF
DNA: TGTGCCAGCAGCCGACAGGGGTCTAATGAAAAACTGTTTTTT

J: TRBJ2-3
V: TRBV29-1
size: NA
D: TRBD1
CDR3: CSVVGGTGLAVEGTQYF
DNA: TGCAGCGTTGTTGGGGGGACAGGGCTAGCCGTAGAAGGTACGCAGTATTTT

J: TRBJ2-1
V: TRBV5-6
size: NA
D: TRBD2
CDR3: CASSLGSGRGGWNNEQFF
DNA: TGTGCCAGCAGCTTGGGCAGCGGGAGGGGCGGGTGGAACAATGAGCAGTTCTTC

J: TRBJ2-1
V: TRBV6-4
size: few
D: TRBD2
CDR3: CASSDRLAGDNEQFF
DNA: TGTGCCAGCAGTGATAGGCTAGCGGGAGACAATGAGCAGTTCTTC

J: TRBJ2-1
V: TRBV4-3
size: NA
D: NA
CDR3: CASSQETVSLREQFF
DNA: TGCGCCAGCAGCCAAGAAACGGTAAGCCTGCGCGAGCAGTTCTTC